These 32 T cell receptor beta chains share one sample of origin, sequenced in a study of T cells after yellow fever vaccination. TCRdb ran MiXCR on the 5' RACE reads and lists one entry per CDR3 protein. The sample lists some 32,000 distinct CDR3 sequences, approximately 4% occurring once. The sequencing used CD8+ T cells sorted from PBMCs, collected 5 days after the yellow fever booster vaccination. The receptors were sampled from a man aged 25-40 years who received the YFV17D yellow fever vaccine.

This clonotype was observed at least ten times. V usage is TRBV12-3 or TRBV12-4 and J usage is TRBJ2-7; D perhaps matches TRBD2 (5 bases). There are 13 residues in the CDR3. The V gene lost 6 bases and the J gene lost 6 bases, with 15 bases spanning the gap. As DNA, the CDR3 is TGTGCCAGCAGAGGACTCGATTTTGGCGAGCAGTACTTC. It translates to CASRGLDFGEQYF.

In this sample, this clonotype turned up many times. This chain joins TRBV6-5 and TRBJ2-1; 10 bases align to TRBD2. The CDR3 is 18 amino acids. Germline lookup yields CDR1 MNHEY and CDR2 SVGAGI. Trimming cost V 4 bases and J 7 bases; bases outside gene matches: 16. As DNA, the CDR3 is TGTGCCAGCAGTTCCCTTCAGGTTTGGAGAGCGGGAGGGAATGAGCAGTTCTTC. This gives the protein CASSSLQVWRAGGNEQFF.

In this sample, this clonotype turned up many times. V and J are TRBV5-1 and TRBJ2-3, with D maybe TRBD2 (5 bases). In germline, CDR1 is SGHRS, CDR2 YFSETQ. V shed 4 bases and J shed 6 bases, with 9 bases lying between them. The CDR3 consists of 12 residues. CDR3 bases: TGCGCCAGCAGCCATGAGGGTGATACGCAGTATTTT. The encoded protein is CASSHEGDTQYF.

This clonotype occurred many times. The rearrangement uses TRBV2 and TRBJ2-2; possible D gene TRBD2, 6 bases. V dropped 10 bases and J dropped 6 bases, with 9 bases sitting between them. Looked up from germline, CDR1 is SNHLY and CDR2 is FYNNEI. The CDR3 has 11 amino acids. This CDR3 reads CAIGEAGELFF. The CDR3 DNA is TGTGCCATAGGGGAGGCCGGGGAGCTGTTTTTT.

This clonotype was detected many times. The chain couples TRBV7-2 to TRBJ2-7, with D possibly TRBD2 on 6 matching bases. Trimming removed 5 bases from V and 9 bases from J, with 11 bases in between. Looked up from germline, CDR1 is SGHTA and CDR2 is FQGNSA. CDR3 length equals 11 residues. CDR3 sequence reads: CASSVGTRQYF. The CDR3 bases are TGTGCCAGCAGCGTCGGGACTCGGCAGTACTTC. The full variable domain, its missing parts supplied by reference TRBV7-2 and TRBJ2-7, is GAGVSQSPSNKVTEKGKDVELRCDPISGHTALYWYRQSLGQGLEFLIYFQGNSAPDKSGLPSDRFSAERTGGSVSTLTIQRTQQEDSAVYLCASSVGTRQYFGPGTRLTVT.

This clonotype was detected many times. The V and J genes are TRBV14 and TRBJ2-1; D tentatively reads TRBD1 or TRBD2 (6 bases each). Per germline, CDR1 SGHDN and CDR2 FVKESK. V was trimmed by 1 base and J by 4 bases, leaving 23 bases between them. The CDR3 is made up of 19 amino acids. The CDR3 region is CASSQGDTGTEISYNEQFF. The CDR3, as DNA: TGTGCCAGCAGCCAAGGGGACACCGGGACTGAAATTAGTTACAATGAGCAGTTCTTC.

This clonotype was observed many times. V usage is TRBV7-8 and J usage is TRBJ2-7; D unclear. The germline gives CDR1 SGHVS, CDR2 FQNEAQ. CDR3 length: 14 amino acids. The V and J ends lost 1 base and 4 bases respectively, with 11 bases between them. The CDR3 DNA is TGTGCCAGCAGCTTAGGGTCAGCAAGATACGAGCAGTACTTC. Amino acids: CASSLGSARYEQYF. Full variable domain (missing parts from reference TRBV7-8 and TRBJ2-7): GAGVSQSPRYKVAKRGQDVALRCDPISGHVSLFWYQQALGQGPEFLTYFQNEAQLDKSGLPSDRFFAERPEGSVSTLKIQRTQQEDSAVYLCASSLGSARYEQYFGPGTRLTVT.

This clonotype was counted many times. The rearrangement uses TRBV3-1 and TRBJ2-1; perhaps TRBD2 as D (6 bases). The ends were cut back, 1 base at V and 5 bases at J, with 9 bases in the middle. Per germline, CDR1 LGHDT and CDR2 YNNKEL (reference sequence). This CDR3 contains 14 residues. The DNA for the CDR3 is TGTGCCAGCAGCCAAGCAGGCGGGAACAATGAGCAGTTCTTC. It translates to CASSQAGGNNEQFF.

This clonotype was recorded at least ten times. This chain links TRBV28 with TRBJ2-7; 13 bases agree with TRBD2. With V trimmed by 5 bases and J by 2 bases, 6 bases remained unmatched. CDR1 and CDR2 from the germline V gene are MDHEN and SYDVKM. CDR3 length: 16 amino acids. DNA for the CDR3: TGTGCCAGCAGTGTACCTGGGACTAGCGGGGCCTACGAGCAGTACTTC. This translates into CASSVPGTSGAYEQYF. Filled out from reference TRBV28 and TRBJ2-7, the complete variable domain reads DVKVTQSSRYLVKRTGEKVFLECVQDMDHENMFWYRQDPGLGLRLIYFSYDVKMKEKGDIPEGYSVSREKKERFSLILESASTNQTSMYLCASSVPGTSGAYEQYFGPGTRLTVT.

This clonotype was counted ten times or more. The rearrangement joins TRBV18 to TRBJ2-7; no firm D call. CDR3 length: 15 amino acids. Germline V gene sequence: CDR1 KGHSH, CDR2 LQKENI. Trimming took off 0 bases at V and 6 bases at J, with 15 bases between the two ends. CDR3 bases: TGTGCCAGCTCACCACCGAATAGGCCCCAGCTCGAGCAGTACTTC. Protein: CASSPPNRPQLEQYF.

This clonotype was counted ten times or more. V gene TRBV20-1 combines with J gene TRBJ2-3, with a possible D match to TRBD2 (5 bases). The V end was cut by 6 bases, the J end by 2 bases, with 12 bases between. This CDR3 is 13 amino acids long. Germline V gives CDR1 DFQATT, CDR2 SNEGSKA (reference sequence). The CDR3 here is CSAGAETTDTQYF. In DNA form, the CDR3 reads TGCAGTGCAGGAGCGGAGACCACAGATACGCAGTATTTT.

This clonotype was seen at least ten times. The chain uses TRBV7-6 and TRBJ2-7, with TRBD1 identical over 7 bases. Germline V gene sequence: CDR1 SGHVS, CDR2 FNYEAQ. The CDR3 is made up of 15 amino acids. V dropped 1 base and J dropped 5; count of bases not matched to a gene: 8. The CDR3, as DNA: TGTGCCAGCAGCTTAGGGTCGGCCAGGGGGAACGAGCAGTACTTC. Its protein product is CASSLGSARGNEQYF. Variable domain in full (rest from reference TRBV7-6 and TRBJ2-7): GAGVSQSPRYKVTKRGQDVALRCDPISGHVSLYWYRQALGQGPEFLTYFNYEAQQDKSGLPNDRFSAERPEGSISTLTIQRTEQRDSAMYRCASSLGSARGNEQYFGPGTRLTVT.

The table lists this clonotype with many counts. The chain couples TRBV24-1 to TRBJ2-2; D is unresolved. V lost 7 bases, J lost 2 bases, and 10 bases lay in between. CDR1 and CDR2 from the germline V gene are KGHDR and SFDVKD. The CDR3 has 14 residues. CDR3 sequence: CATSHQFNTGELFF. The CDR3 coding sequence is TGTGCCACCAGCCATCAGTTCAACACCGGGGAGCTGTTTTTT.

There are many counts of this clonotype. V gene TRBV5-1 combines with J gene TRBJ2-3, with D tentatively TRBD1 or TRBD2 (6 bases each). CDR1 is SGHRS and CDR2 is YFSETQ in the germline V gene. Trimming took 5 bases from V and 4 from J, leaving 23 bases between them. The CDR3 loop spans 17 amino acids. Here the CDR3 DNA reads TGCGCCAGCAGGGACTCCAAGGGGGGCGCCCCTCCAGATACGCAGTATTTT. Translating it yields CASRDSKGGAPPDTQYF.

This clonotype was recorded many times. The chain combines TRBV20-1 with TRBJ2-3; tentative D call: TRBD2 (6 bases). The V end was cut by 3 bases, the J end by 0 bases, with 7 bases between. The CDR3 runs 13 residues. The germline V gene encodes CDR1 DFQATT and CDR2 SNEGSKA (reference sequence). The CDR3 is CSASGSSTDTQYF. The CDR3 DNA reads TGCAGTGCTAGCGGGAGTAGCACAGATACGCAGTATTTT.

This clonotype was counted ten times or more. V usage is TRBV11-2 and J usage is TRBJ1-1; D gene uncertain. The CDR3 consists of 14 residues. V was cut by 6 bases and J by 7 bases, with 18 bases left in between. Germline V lookup: CDR1 SGHAT, CDR2 FQNNGV. The CDR3 here is CASSYHEFGIEAFF. CDR3 DNA: TGTGCCAGCAGTTACCACGAATTCGGTATTGAAGCTTTCTTT.

This clonotype was recorded at least ten times. This chain joins TRBV29-1 and TRBJ2-7, with 8 bases lining up with TRBD1. From germline, CDR1 is SQVTM and CDR2 ANQGSEA. The trim removed 5 bases at V and 7 bases at J, leaving 13 bases unmatched. The CDR3 has 14 amino acids. This CDR3 reads CSVHTQGALGEQYF. Here the CDR3 DNA reads TGCAGCGTTCACACCCAGGGGGCCCTCGGTGAGCAGTACTTC.

This clonotype was recorded many times. This chain connects TRBV6-5 to TRBJ2-2; D is unclear. Germline V gene sequence: CDR1 MNHEY, CDR2 SVGAGI. The V end was cut by 0 bases, the J end by 6 bases, with 2 bases between. This CDR3 has 12 residues. CDR3 DNA: TGTGCCAGCAGTTACTCGGCCGGGGAGCTGTTTTTT. Protein sequence: CASSYSAGELFF.

This clonotype appeared many times. The chain joins TRBV7-2 to TRBJ2-3; D tentatively fits TRBD1 or TRBD2 (5 bases each). This CDR3 region has 16 residues. In germline, CDR1 is SGHTA, CDR2 FQGNSA. Trimming left V 2 bases short and J 0 bases short, with 12 bases between. The CDR3 reads CASSLPRDESTDTQYF. The CDR3 nucleotides read TGTGCCAGCAGCTTACCCAGGGACGAGAGCACAGATACGCAGTATTTT.

This clonotype came up a few times. The chain joins TRBV15 to TRBJ2-1; unclear D gene. The V end lost 0 bases, the J end lost 4 bases, and 1 base lay between the germline ends. The CDR3 sequence is 12 residues long. From germline, CDR1 is LNHNV and CDR2 YYDKDF (reference sequence). The chain's CDR3 is CATSREYNEQFF. The CDR3 DNA sequence: TGTGCCACCAGCAGAGAATACAATGAGCAGTTCTTC.

This clonotype was seen many times. The chain carries TRBV20-1 and TRBJ2-7, with 7 bases that match TRBD1. CDR1 is DFQATT and CDR2 is SNEGSKA in the germline V gene (reference sequence). This CDR3 has 14 residues. Trimming removed 0 bases from V and 3 bases from J; junction bases left unmatched: 5. CDR3 nucleotide sequence: TGCAGTGCTAGAGATTTAGGGACAGTCTACGAGCAGTACTTC. Residues: CSARDLGTVYEQYF.

At least ten counts were recorded for this clonotype. The chain uses TRBV6-2 or TRBV6-3 and TRBJ2-1, with no clear D. The V and J ends lost 6 bases and 5 bases respectively, with 29 bases between them. This CDR3 contains 19 residues. CDR1 and CDR2 (germline): MNHEY, SVGEGT. The CDR3 here is CASRYLPRFTADLHNEQFF. CDR3 DNA: TGTGCCAGCAGATACCTCCCGCGATTCACGGCAGACCTTCACAATGAGCAGTTCTTC.

This clonotype was recorded many times. The chain carries TRBV27 and TRBJ2-7; D might be TRBD2 (5 bases). The CDR3 consists of 12 residues. Germline V gene lookup returns CDR1 MNHEY and CDR2 SMNVEV (reference sequence). The V end lost 8 bases, the J end lost 0 bases, and 8 bases lay between the germline ends. The CDR3, as DNA: TGTGCCAGCGGACTTCGCTCCTACGAGCAGTACTTC. It specifies CASGLRSYEQYF.

This clonotype was picked up many times. The chain has TRBV7-9 and TRBJ1-1, with TRBD1 as a possible D gene (6 bases). CDR3 size: 13 residues. Trimming cost V 1 base and J 7 bases, with 10 bases left between them. CDR1 SEHNR and CDR2 FQNEAQ come from the germline V gene (reference sequence). CDR3 in DNA: TGTGCCAGCAGCTTAGTGGTCAGGGGTGAAGCTTTCTTT. It translates to CASSLVVRGEAFF.

This clonotype was observed many times. The chain links TRBV7-9 to TRBJ2-7; 9 bases match TRBD1. Germline V CDR1 and CDR2: SEHNR, FQNEAQ (reference sequence). The V segment lost 5 bases and the J segment 6 bases; nucleotides outside the gene matches: 8. The CDR3 runs to 14 residues. CDR3 DNA: TGTGCCAGCAGCCCCGGGGACAGGGTGCGCGAGCAGTACTTC. Its protein is CASSPGDRVREQYF.

This clonotype has a count of ten or more. The rearrangement links TRBV7-6 to TRBJ2-5; 7 nucleotides align to TRBD1. The germline CDR1 and CDR2 sequences are SGHVS and FNYEAQ. There are 14 residues in the CDR3. Losses at the gene ends were 5 bases for V and 5 bases for J; bases not matched to a gene: 8. CDR3 sequence: CASSPTQGRETQYF. CDR3 nucleotides: TGTGCCAGCAGCCCAACACAGGGGCGGGAGACCCAGTACTTC. Variable domain in full (rest from reference TRBV7-6 and TRBJ2-5): GAGVSQSPRYKVTKRGQDVALRCDPISGHVSLYWYRQALGQGPEFLTYFNYEAQQDKSGLPNDRFSAERPEGSISTLTIQRTEQRDSAMYRCASSPTQGRETQYFGPGTRLLVL.

This clonotype was seen many times. The chain joins TRBV4-3 to TRBJ2-7; perhaps TRBD2 as D (7 bases). CDR1 and CDR2 from the germline V gene are LGHNA and YSLEER. This CDR3 spans 17 amino acids. Trimming pared 4 bases from V and 6 bases from J, leaving 25 bases between. The chain's CDR3 is CASSRFLGGQADSEQYF. CDR3 coding DNA: TGCGCCAGCAGCCGCTTCCTCGGGGGGCAGGCCGACTCCGAGCAGTACTTC.

This clonotype was detected many times. The J gene is TRBJ2-1, the V gene TRBV10-3; no clear D gene. The CDR3 has 12 amino acids. V lost 10 bases to trimming and J lost 5 bases, with 12 bases between them. Looked up from germline, CDR1 is ENHRY and CDR2 is SYGVKD. Here the CDR3 DNA reads TGTGCCACGGAGACTCGCAACAATGAGCAGTTCTTC. It encodes CATETRNNEQFF.

This clonotype appeared many times. The chain uses TRBV3-1 and TRBJ1-3; D unclear. V was clipped by 0 bases and J by 2 bases, with 8 bases between them. The CDR3 consists of 15 residues. Germline CDR1 LGHDT, CDR2 YNNKEL (reference sequence). This CDR3 is CASSQDLGTGNTIYF. In DNA form, the CDR3 reads TGTGCCAGCAGCCAAGATCTCGGGACTGGAAACACCATATATTTT.

This clonotype was seen many times. V gene TRBV27 combines with J gene TRBJ2-7; D unresolved. The germline gives CDR1 MNHEY, CDR2 SMNVEV (reference sequence). The V end lost 3 bases, the J end lost 3 bases, and 9 bases lay between the germline ends. The CDR3 runs 13 residues. CDR3 in amino acids: CASSLNRFYEQYF. The CDR3 DNA reads TGTGCCAGCAGTTTGAACAGATTCTACGAGCAGTACTTC.

This clonotype was counted ten times or more. V is TRBV14 and J is TRBJ1-5; the D is unclear. V lost 2 bases to trimming and J lost 4 bases, with 6 bases between them. Germline V gene data show CDR1 as SGHDN and CDR2 as FVKESK. The CDR3 extends over 13 amino acids. The CDR3 is CASSQTGNQPQHF. For the CDR3, the DNA is TGTGCCAGCAGCCAAACTGGGAATCAGCCCCAGCATTTT.

In its sample, this clonotype was seen many times. V and J are TRBV5-5 and TRBJ2-3; 8 positions agree with TRBD2. The CDR3 contains 14 residues. The germline gives CDR1 SGHKS, CDR2 YYEKEE (reference sequence). Trimming cost V 4 bases and J 2 bases; bases outside gene matches: 3. This CDR3 reads CASSHSGNTDTQYF. In nucleotides, the CDR3 is TGTGCCAGCAGCCATAGCGGGAACACAGATACGCAGTATTTT. The full variable domain, its missing parts supplied by reference TRBV5-5 and TRBJ2-3, is DAGVTQSPTHLIKTRGQQVTLRCSPISGHKSVSWYQQVLGQGPQFIFQYYEKEERGRGNFPDRFSARQFPNYSSELNVNALLLGDSALYLCASSHSGNTDTQYFGPGTRLTVL.